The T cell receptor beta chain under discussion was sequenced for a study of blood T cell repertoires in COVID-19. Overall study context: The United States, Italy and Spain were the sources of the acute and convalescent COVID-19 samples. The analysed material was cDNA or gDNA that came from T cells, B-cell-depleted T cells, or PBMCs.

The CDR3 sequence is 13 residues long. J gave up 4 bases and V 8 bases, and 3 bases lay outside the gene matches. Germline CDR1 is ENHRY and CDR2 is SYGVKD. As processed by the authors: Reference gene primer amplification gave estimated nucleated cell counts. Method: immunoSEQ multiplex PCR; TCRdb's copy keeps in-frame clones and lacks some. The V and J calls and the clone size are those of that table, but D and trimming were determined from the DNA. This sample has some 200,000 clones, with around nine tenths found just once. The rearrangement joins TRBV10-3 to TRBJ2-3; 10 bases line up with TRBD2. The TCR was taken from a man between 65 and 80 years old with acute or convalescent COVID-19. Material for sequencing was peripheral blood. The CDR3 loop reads CAILAGAADTQYF. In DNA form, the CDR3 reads TGTGCCATCCTAGCGGGAGCGGCAGATACGCAGTATTTT.